The entry below gives a single T cell receptor (beta chain) sequence along with its context. Per germline, CDR1 GTSNPN and CDR2 SVGIG (reference sequence). After removal of 6 bases from V and 4 bases from J, the junction contained 7 bases not matched to a gene. This CDR3 is 13 amino acids long. This sample is drawn from a study of blood T cell repertoires in COVID-19. The protocol was immunoSEQ multiplex PCR, while the TCRdb copy is restricted to in-frame clones and leaves out a portion. The table includes around 250,000 clones, about 82% detected once. The sequenced material came from PBMCs or T cells enriched from blood (not recorded which). This chain connects TRBV30 to TRBJ1-2, with 8 bases that match TRBD1. The TCR comes from a woman in her forties or fifties who had recovered from COVID-19. CDR3 sequence: CACATGGPYGYTF. Written as DNA, the CDR3 is TGTGCCTGTGCAACAGGGGGGCCCTATGGCTACACCTTC.